The clone carrying this T cell receptor beta chain came up a few times. Sequenced material consisted of expressed TCRB transcripts (all of the isolated RNA was reverse transcribed). The method was immunoSEQ multiplex PCR; TCRdb's version includes in-frame clones alone and lacks a portion of them. This sample has 150,000 to 200,000 clones, with about 13% found just once. This entry comes from a study of beta chain features in type 1 diabetes. The V gene lost 3 bases and the J gene lost 6 bases, with 6 bases spanning the gap. The CDR3 spans 12 residues. Germline V gene lookup returns CDR1 WSHSY and CDR2 SAAADI.

This chain connects TRBV10-2 to TRBJ1-5; D uncertain. The sequenced sample was central memory CD4+ T cells from blood. The receptor's source is a woman between 18 and 29 years old in good health. The CDR3 reads CASSEFSQPQHF. For the CDR3, the DNA is TGCGCCAGCAGTGAATTTAGTCAGCCCCAGCATTTT.